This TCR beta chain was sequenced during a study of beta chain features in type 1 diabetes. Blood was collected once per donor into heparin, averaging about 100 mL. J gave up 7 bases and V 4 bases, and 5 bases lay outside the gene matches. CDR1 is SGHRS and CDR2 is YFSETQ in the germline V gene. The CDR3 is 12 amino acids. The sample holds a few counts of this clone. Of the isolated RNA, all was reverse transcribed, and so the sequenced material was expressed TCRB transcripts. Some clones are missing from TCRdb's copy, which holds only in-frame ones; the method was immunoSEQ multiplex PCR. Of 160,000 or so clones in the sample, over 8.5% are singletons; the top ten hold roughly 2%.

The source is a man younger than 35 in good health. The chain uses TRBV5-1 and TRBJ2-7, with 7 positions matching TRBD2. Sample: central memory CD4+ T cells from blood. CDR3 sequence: CASSREGIEQYF. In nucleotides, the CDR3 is TGCGCCAGCAGCAGGGAGGGGATAGAGCAGTACTTC.